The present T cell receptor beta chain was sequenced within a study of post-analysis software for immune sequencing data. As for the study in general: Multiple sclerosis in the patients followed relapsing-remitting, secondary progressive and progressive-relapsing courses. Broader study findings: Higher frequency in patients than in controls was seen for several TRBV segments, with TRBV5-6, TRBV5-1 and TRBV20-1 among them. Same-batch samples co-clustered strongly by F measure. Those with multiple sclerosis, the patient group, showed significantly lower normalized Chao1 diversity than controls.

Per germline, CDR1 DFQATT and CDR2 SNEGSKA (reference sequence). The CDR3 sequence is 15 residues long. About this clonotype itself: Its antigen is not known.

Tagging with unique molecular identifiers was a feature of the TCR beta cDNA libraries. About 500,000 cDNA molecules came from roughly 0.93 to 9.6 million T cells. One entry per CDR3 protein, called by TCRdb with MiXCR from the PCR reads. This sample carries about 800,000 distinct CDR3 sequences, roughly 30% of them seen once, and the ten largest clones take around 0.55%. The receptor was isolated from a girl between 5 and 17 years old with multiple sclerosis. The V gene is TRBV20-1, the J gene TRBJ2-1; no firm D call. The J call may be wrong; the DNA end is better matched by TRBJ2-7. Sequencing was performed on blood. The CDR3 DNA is TGCAGTGCTAGAGTAATGAAAAGCTCCTACAATGAGCAGTACTTC. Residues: CSARVMKSSYNEQYF.